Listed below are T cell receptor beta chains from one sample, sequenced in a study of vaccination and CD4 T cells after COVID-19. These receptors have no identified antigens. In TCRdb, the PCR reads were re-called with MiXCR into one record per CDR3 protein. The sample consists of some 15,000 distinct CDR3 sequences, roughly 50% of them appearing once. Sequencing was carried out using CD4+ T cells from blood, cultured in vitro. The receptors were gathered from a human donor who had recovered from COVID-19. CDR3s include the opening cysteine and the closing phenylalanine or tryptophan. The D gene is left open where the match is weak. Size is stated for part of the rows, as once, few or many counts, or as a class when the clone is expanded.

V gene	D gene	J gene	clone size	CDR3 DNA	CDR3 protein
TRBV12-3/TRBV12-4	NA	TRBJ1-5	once	TGTGCCAGCAGTTTTTATTCGGGTAATAGCAATCAGCCCCAGCATTTT	CASSFYSGNSNQPQHF
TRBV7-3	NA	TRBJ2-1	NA	TGTGCCAGCAGCTTAAAAGCGGGTCACAATGAGCAGTTCTTC	CASSLKAGHNEQFF
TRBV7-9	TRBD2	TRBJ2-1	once	TGTGCCAGCAGCTTCCTGCTCCGAACTAGCGATGAGCAGTTCTTC	CASSFLLRTSDEQFF
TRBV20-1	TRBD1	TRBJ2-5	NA	TGTAGTGCTAAGGCAGGGACAGGACTTGAGACCCAGTACTTC	CSAKAGTGLETQYF
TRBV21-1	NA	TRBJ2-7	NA	TGTGCCAGCACGGGGACTAGCGGGCCCCGAGACACCTACGAGCAGTACTTC	CASTGTSGPRDTYEQYF
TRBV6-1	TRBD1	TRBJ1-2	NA	TGTGCCAGCAGCGCCGCCGGGACAGGGAAGTTGGACTATGGCTACACCTTC	CASSAAGTGKLDYGYTF
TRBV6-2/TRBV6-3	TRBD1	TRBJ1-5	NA	TGTGCCAGCAGTTCCCCGGGACAGGGGTATCAGCCCCAGCATTTT	CASSSPGQGYQPQHF
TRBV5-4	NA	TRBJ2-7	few	TGTGCCAGCAGCTTAAAGGGTCCGGTTGGGAACGAGCAGTACTTC	CASSLKGPVGNEQYF
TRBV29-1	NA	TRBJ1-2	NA	TGCAGCGTTGGCCCTTTGGACTATGGCTACACCTTC	CSVGPLDYGYTF
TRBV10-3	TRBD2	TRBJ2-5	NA	TGTGCCATCAGTGAGTCGAAGACTAGCGGGACCCAAGAGACCCAGTACTTC	CAISESKTSGTQETQYF
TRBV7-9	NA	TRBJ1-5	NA	TGTGCCAGCAGCTTAGGGGAAGGGAGGGACTGGCGCAATCAGCCCCAGCATTTT	CASSLGEGRDWRNQPQHF
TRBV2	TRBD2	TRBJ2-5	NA	TGTGCCAGCAGGGGACTAGCGGGAGCGGAGACCCAGTACTTC	CASRGLAGAETQYF
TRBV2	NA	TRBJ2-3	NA	TGTACCAGCAGCTTAAGCACAGATACGCAGTATTTT	CTSSLSTDTQYF
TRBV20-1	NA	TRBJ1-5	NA	TGCAGTGCTAGAGATCGGCACGGGGAGACTAATCAGCCCCAGCATTTT	CSARDRHGETNQPQHF
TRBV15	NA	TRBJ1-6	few	TGTGCCACCAGCAGAGAGGAGAATTCACCCCTCCACTTT	CATSREENSPLHF